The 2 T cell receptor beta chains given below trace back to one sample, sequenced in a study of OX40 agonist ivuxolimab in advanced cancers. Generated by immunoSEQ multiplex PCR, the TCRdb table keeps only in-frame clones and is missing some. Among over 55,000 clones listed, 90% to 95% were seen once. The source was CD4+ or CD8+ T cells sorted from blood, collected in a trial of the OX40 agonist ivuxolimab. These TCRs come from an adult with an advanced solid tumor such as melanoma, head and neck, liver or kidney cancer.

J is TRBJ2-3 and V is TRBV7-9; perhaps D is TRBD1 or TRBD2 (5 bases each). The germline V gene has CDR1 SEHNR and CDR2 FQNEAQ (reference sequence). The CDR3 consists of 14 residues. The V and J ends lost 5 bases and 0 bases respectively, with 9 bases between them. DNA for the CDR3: TGTGCCAGCAGCACCCGGGACAGCACAGATACGCAGTATTTT. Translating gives CASSTRDSTDTQYF.

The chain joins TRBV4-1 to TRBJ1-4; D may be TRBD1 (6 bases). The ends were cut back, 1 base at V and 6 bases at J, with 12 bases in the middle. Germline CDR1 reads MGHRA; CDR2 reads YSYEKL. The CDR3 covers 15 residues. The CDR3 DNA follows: TGCGCCAGCAGCCAAGGAGGGACATACTATGAAAAACTGTTTTTT. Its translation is CASSQGGTYYEKLFF.